These 23 T cell receptor beta chains originate from one sample sequenced in a study of cytomegalovirus exposure and HLA in healthy donors. PCR used 60 Vbeta primers and 13 Jbeta primers. TCRdb's copy holds only in-frame clones and misses some; the assay was immunoSEQ multiplex PCR. The ten most abundant clones cover over 1% of a sample with about 42,000 clones. Sequenced material: PBMCs. Receptors were obtained from a man aged 25-45 years in good health and CMV-seronegative.

The gene calls are TRBV29-1 and TRBJ1-1; 9 bases are shared with TRBD1. The J segment lost 6 bases and the V segment lost 6 bases, leaving 8 bases of the junction unmatched. This CDR3 has 13 residues. The germline gives CDR1 SQVTM, CDR2 ANQGSEA. CDR3 DNA: TGCAGCGTGCCCCCGGGACAGGGCCCTGAAGCTTTCTTT. Residues: CSVPPGQGPEAFF.

V gene TRBV15 combines with J gene TRBJ1-6, with 7 positions matching TRBD1. V lost 0 bases to trimming and J lost 9 bases; unmatched junction nucleotides: 11. This CDR3 is 17 amino acids long. Germline V CDR1 and CDR2: LNHNV, YYDKDF (reference sequence). Here the CDR3 DNA reads TGTGCCACCAGCAGAGATCCCCGACAGGGCCGGGGTTCACCCCTCCACTTT. This sequence encodes CATSRDPRQGRGSPLHF. The full variable domain, with the rest looked up from reference TRBV15 and TRBJ1-6, is DAMVIQNPRYQVTQFGKPVTLSCSQTLNHNVMYWYQQKSSQAPKLLFHYYDKDFNNEADTPDNFQSRRPNTSFCFLDIRSPGLGDTAMYLCATSRDPRQGRGSPLHFGNGTRLTVT.

V gene TRBV10-3 combines with J gene TRBJ2-7, with 7 bases fitting TRBD1. CDR1 and CDR2 from the germline V gene are ENHRY and SYGVKD. This CDR3 spans 14 amino acids. Trimming removed 1 base from V and 5 bases from J; junction bases left unmatched: 5. The CDR3 nucleotides read TGTGCCATCAGTGAGTTCGGGACAGAGAACGAGCAGTACTTC. This sequence encodes CAISEFGTENEQYF.

This chain uses TRBV4-3 with TRBJ2-3, with TRBD1 matching 8 bases. V trimming: 1 base; J trimming: 4 bases; junction bases outside the gene matches: 16. The CDR3 is 19 residues long. Per the germline V gene, CDR1 is LGHNA and CDR2 is YSLEER. The chain's CDR3 is CASSQGSLRQGYRADTQYF. The CDR3 coding sequence is TGCGCCAGCAGCCAAGGATCTCTTAGACAGGGGTATAGGGCAGATACGCAGTATTTT.

This chain links TRBV7-2 with TRBJ2-1, with 9 bases lining up with TRBD2. Per the germline V gene, CDR1 is SGHTA and CDR2 is FQGNSA. V was pared by 5 bases and J by 5 bases, with 7 bases of the junction left unmatched. CDR3 size: 15 residues. The CDR3 DNA is TGTGCCAGCAGCGCAAGACTAGCGGAACACAATGAGCAGTTCTTC. Amino acid sequence: CASSARLAEHNEQFF.

The chain links TRBV4-3 to TRBJ2-7; the match to TRBD1 covers 10 bases. V lost 1 base and J lost 6; bases outside the gene matches: 9. The CDR3 runs to 16 residues. Per germline, CDR1 LGHNA and CDR2 YSLEER. Written as DNA, the CDR3 is TGCGCCAGCAGCCAAGCTAAGGGGACAGGGGTTTTCGAGCAGTACTTC. This codes for CASSQAKGTGVFEQYF.

J is TRBJ2-1 and V is TRBV4-1, with D possibly being TRBD2 (6 bases). The CDR3 loop spans 15 amino acids. Germline V gives CDR1 MGHRA, CDR2 YSYEKL. The V end lost 3 bases, the J end lost 8 bases, and 17 bases lay between the germline ends. CDR3 sequence: CASSHPGTGEDEQFF. The CDR3 DNA follows: TGCGCCAGCAGCCACCCCGGGACTGGGGAGGATGAGCAGTTCTTC.

The chain links TRBV25-1 to TRBJ2-7, with 12 nucleotides matching TRBD1. Trimming cost V 8 bases and J 2 bases; bases outside gene matches: 4. This CDR3 is 14 amino acids long. In germline, CDR1 is MGHDK, CDR2 SYGVNS. The chain's CDR3 is CASAGTGGAYEQYF. CDR3 in DNA: TGTGCCAGCGCCGGGACAGGGGGCGCCTACGAGCAGTACTTC.

The rearrangement joins TRBV19 to TRBJ1-2, with D possibly matching TRBD1 (6 bases). Trimming shortened V by 5 bases and J by 5 bases, and 15 bases separated the two germline ends. This CDR3 is built from 14 residues. Germline V CDR1 and CDR2: LNHDA, SQIVND (reference sequence). In nucleotides, the CDR3 is TGTGCCAGTAGTGGGGGCGGCCTCAGATATGGCTACACCTTC. This sequence encodes CASSGGGLRYGYTF. Full variable domain (outside the CDR3, taken from reference TRBV19 and TRBJ1-2): DGGITQSPKYLFRKEGQNVTLSCEQNLNHDAMYWYRQDPGQGLRLIYYSQIVNDFQKGDIAEGYSVSREKKESFPLTVTSAQKNPTAFYLCASSGGGLRYGYTFGSGTRLTVV.

The J gene is TRBJ2-7, the V gene TRBV28; the D gene is possibly TRBD1 (7 bases). Trimming removed 1 base from V and 4 bases from J, with 14 bases in between. The CDR3 runs 15 residues. Germline loops: CDR1 MDHEN, CDR2 SYDVKM. The CDR3: CASSLSEGAGYEQYF. The CDR3 nucleotides are TGTGCCAGCAGTTTATCGGAGGGGGCTGGGTACGAGCAGTACTTC. Variable domain in full (rest from reference TRBV28 and TRBJ2-7): DVKVTQSSRYLVKRTGEKVFLECVQDMDHENMFWYRQDPGLGLRLIYFSYDVKMKEKGDIPEGYSVSREKKERFSLILESASTNQTSMYLCASSLSEGAGYEQYFGPGTRLTVT.

CDR3 nucleotides: TGTGCCTGGAGTCCTCGACAGGATCAGCCCCAGCATTTT. Its translation: CAWSPRQDQPQHF. The chain employs TRBV30 and TRBJ1-5; a possible D gene is TRBD1 (6 bases). CDR1 GTSNPN and CDR2 SVGIG come from the germline V gene (reference sequence). V lost 2 bases to trimming and J lost 5 bases, with 10 bases between them. This CDR3 is 13 amino acids long.

The chain is built from TRBV29-1 and TRBJ2-7; 8 positions agree with TRBD2. J gave up 3 bases and V 3 bases, and 7 bases lay outside the gene matches. Looked up from germline, CDR1 is SQVTM and CDR2 is ANQGSEA. The CDR3 runs 14 residues. The CDR3 DNA reads as TGCAGCGTTGAGAGAGCGGGAGACGGCTACGAGCAGTACTTC. Residues: CSVERAGDGYEQYF.

The chain links TRBV18 to TRBJ2-3, with no clear D. The CDR3 runs 15 residues. Germline V lookup: CDR1 KGHSH, CDR2 LQKENI. V lost 2 bases and J lost 1, with 10 bases in between. CDR3 in DNA: TGTGCCAGCTCACCAGTCGGTACAGGCACAGATACGCAGTATTTT. It encodes CASSPVGTGTDTQYF. The complete variable domain, with remaining parts taken from reference TRBV18 and TRBJ2-3, reads NAGVMQNPRHLVRRRGQEARLRCSPMKGHSHVYWYRQLPEEGLKFMVYLQKENIIDESGMPKERFSAEFPKEGPSILRIQQVVRGDSAAYFCASSPVGTGTDTQYFGPGTRLTVL.

The V gene is TRBV7-8, the J gene TRBJ1-2; 12 bases are a match to TRBD1. Germline CDR1 is SGHVS and CDR2 is FQNEAQ. This CDR3 comprises 17 residues. The J segment lost 7 bases and the V segment lost 1 base, leaving 10 bases of the junction unmatched. CDR3 in amino acids: CASSLGSRGQGAGGYTF. DNA for the CDR3: TGTGCCAGCAGCTTAGGTTCGAGGGGACAGGGGGCCGGTGGCTACACCTTC.

The chain links TRBV5-1 to TRBJ2-1, with 10 nucleotides matching TRBD2. Germline lookup yields CDR1 SGHRS and CDR2 YFSETQ. The CDR3 consists of 15 residues. With 0 bases clipped from V and 7 bases from J, the junction kept 4 bases outside the gene matches. This chain's CDR3 is CASSLALAGANEQFF. DNA of the CDR3: TGCGCCAGCAGCTTGGCCCTAGCGGGAGCAAATGAGCAGTTCTTC.

The chain carries TRBV1 and TRBJ1-5. TRBV1 is a known pseudogene. This CDR3 is built from 11 residues. The CDR3: CTSSQSQPQHF. The CDR3 nucleotides read TGCACCAGCAGCCAAAGCCAGCCCCAGCATTTT.

This chain uses TRBV4-2 with TRBJ2-3, with 14 positions matching TRBD2. Trimming cost V 6 bases and J 4 bases; bases outside gene matches: 9. In germline, CDR1 is LGHNA, CDR2 YNFKEQ. This CDR3 has 17 amino acids. The CDR3 loop reads CASSSRGGLAGADTQYF. The CDR3 DNA follows: TGTGCCAGCAGTTCCCGTGGGGGACTAGCGGGAGCAGATACGCAGTATTTT.

The chain employs TRBV30 and TRBJ1-4; 8 bases match TRBD1. With V trimmed by 3 bases and J by 4 bases, 1 base remained unmatched. Germline CDR1 is GTSNPN and CDR2 is SVGIG (reference sequence). The CDR3 is made up of 13 amino acids. CDR3 protein: CAWRDRGNEKLFF. CDR3 DNA sequence: TGTGCCTGGAGAGACAGGGGTAATGAAAAACTGTTTTTT.

This chain joins TRBV5-1 and TRBJ2-3, with a possible D match to TRBD1 (7 bases). This CDR3 contains 14 residues. CDR1 and CDR2 (germline): SGHRS, YFSETQ. V was trimmed by 5 bases and J by 2 bases, leaving 12 bases between them. CDR3 loop: CASSGGTATDTQYF. In nucleotides, the CDR3 is TGCGCCAGCAGTGGGGGGACAGCCACAGATACGCAGTATTTT.

This chain links TRBV5-1 with TRBJ1-4, with 8 bases lining up with TRBD1. V was pared by 6 bases and J by 8 bases, with 9 bases of the junction left unmatched. The CDR3 contains 14 residues. Germline CDR1 is SGHRS and CDR2 is YFSETQ. CDR3 coding DNA: TGCGCCAGCAAGAGGACAGGGTCGAGGGAAAAACTGTTTTTT. Translated, it gives CASKRTGSREKLFF.

The rearrangement joins TRBV5-6 to TRBJ2-7; 8 positions agree with TRBD2. V lost 3 bases, J lost 2 bases, and 7 bases stayed unmatched. The CDR3 consists of 15 residues. CDR1 is SGHDT and CDR2 is YYEEEE in the germline V gene. In nucleotides, the CDR3 is TGTGCCAGCAGCTCAATCCCCGGGGGGGCCTACGAGCAGTACTTC. This gives the protein CASSSIPGGAYEQYF. The full variable domain, its missing parts supplied by reference TRBV5-6 and TRBJ2-7, is DAGVTQSPTHLIKTRGQQVTLRCSPKSGHDTVSWYQQALGQGPQFIFQYYEEEERQRGNFPDRFSGHQFPNYSSELNVNALLLGDSALYLCASSSIPGGAYEQYFGPGTRLTVT.

A note on this clone: The junction departs from the called germline gene at one end, perhaps through a read error. The chain couples TRBV6-5 to TRBJ1-6; 7 nucleotides agree with TRBD1. Germline loops: CDR1 MNHEY, CDR2 SVGAGI. The CDR3 is 14 residues long. CDR3 protein: CASSSPGQNSHLHF. CDR3 DNA: TGTGCCAGCAGTTCGCCGGGACAGAACTCACACCTCCACTTT.

This rearrangement joins TRBV14 to TRBJ2-2, with a possible D match to TRBD1 (6 bases). V lost 5 bases and J lost 6, with 16 bases in between. CDR1 is SGHDN, CDR2 FVKESK, per germline. CDR3 length: 15 residues. The CDR3 protein is CASSAQVGAAGELFF. In DNA, the CDR3 is TGTGCCAGCAGCGCCCAAGTGGGGGCGGCCGGGGAGCTGTTTTTT.